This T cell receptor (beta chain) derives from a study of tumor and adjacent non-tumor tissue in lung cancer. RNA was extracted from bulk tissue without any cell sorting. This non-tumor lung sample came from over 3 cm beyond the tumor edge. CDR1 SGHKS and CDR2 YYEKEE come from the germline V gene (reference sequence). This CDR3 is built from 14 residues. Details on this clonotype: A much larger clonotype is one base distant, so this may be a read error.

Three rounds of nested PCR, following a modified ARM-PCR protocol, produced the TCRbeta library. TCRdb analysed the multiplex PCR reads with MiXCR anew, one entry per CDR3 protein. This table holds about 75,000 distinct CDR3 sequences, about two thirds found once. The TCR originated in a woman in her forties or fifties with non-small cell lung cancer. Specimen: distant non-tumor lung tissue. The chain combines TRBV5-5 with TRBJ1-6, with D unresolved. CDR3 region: CTSSFGINNSPLHF. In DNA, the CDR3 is TGTACCAGCAGCTTCGGGATTAATAATTCACCCCTCCACTTT.